Following are 21 T cell receptor beta chains from one sample sequenced in a study of blood T cell repertoires in COVID-19 (dated by TCRdb to the early 2020s). Library prep was done by the immunoSEQ multiplex PCR assay. In its TCRdb copy, this immuneACCESS table keeps in-frame sequences only and misses some clones. Where compared with another copy, unresolved V genes explain less than half of these, and the others have no known cause. The sample records some 270,000 clones, approximately 86% of which are singletons. The top ten clones comprise 1.5% to 2% of the sample. The sample consisted of peripheral blood. Receptors were obtained from a woman aged 60-75 years who had recovered from COVID-19.

V is TRBV5-8 and J is TRBJ2-7; D gene ambiguous. Germline-derived CDR1 and CDR2 are SGHTS and YDEGEE. This CDR3 contains 14 residues. Trimming shortened V by 0 bases and J by 5 bases, and 12 bases separated the two germline ends. CDR3 sequence (DNA): TGTGCCAGCAGCTTGGCTTCGCGGTTGAACGAGCAGTACTTC. This encodes CASSLASRLNEQYF.

The gene calls are TRBV2 and TRBJ1-5; 7 nucleotides align to TRBD1. This CDR3 contains 15 residues. Losses at the gene ends were 2 bases for V and 6 bases for J; bases not matched to a gene: 7. Looked up from germline, CDR1 is SNHLY and CDR2 is FYNNEI. CDR3 sequence: CASSESDRSSQPQHF. CDR3 DNA: TGTGCCAGCAGTGAATCGGACAGGAGTAGTCAGCCCCAGCATTTT.

The CDR3 DNA follows: TGTGCCAGCAGCTTACGAGGGCAGGGGAATTCACCCCTCCACTTT. Amino acid sequence: CASSLRGQGNSPLHF. This chain connects TRBV11-2 to TRBJ1-6, with a tentative D call TRBD1 (6 bases). The CDR3 consists of 15 residues. From germline, CDR1 is SGHAT and CDR2 FQNNGV. V was cut by 2 bases and J by 7 bases, with 12 bases left in between. Variable domain in full (rest from reference TRBV11-2 and TRBJ1-6): EAGVAQSPRYKIIEKRQSVAFWCNPISGHATLYWYQQILGQGPKLLIQFQNNGVVDDSQLPKDRFSAERLKGVDSTLKIQPAKLEDSAVYLCASSLRGQGNSPLHFGNGTRLTVT.

This clone was seen a few times. CDR3 region: CASRRVSRTGSTDTQYF. CDR3 in DNA: TGTGCCAGCAGGCGCGTATCTAGGACAGGGAGCACAGATACGCAGTATTTT. The chain has TRBV28 and TRBJ2-3, with TRBD1 matching over 8 bases. Germline lookup yields CDR1 MDHEN and CDR2 SYDVKM. This CDR3 has 17 residues. After removal of 6 bases from V and 0 bases from J, the junction contained 11 bases not matched to a gene.

Only one count was recorded for this clone. The V gene is TRBV2, the J gene TRBJ1-4, with 9 bases that match TRBD1. The CDR3 consists of 14 residues. V dropped 7 bases and J dropped 8; count of bases not matched to a gene: 8. The germline V gene has CDR1 SNHLY and CDR2 FYNNEI. The CDR3 loop is CASIQQGASEKLFF. CDR3 in DNA: TGTGCCAGCATCCAACAGGGGGCGTCGGAAAAACTGTTTTTT.

The chain recombines TRBV6-5 with TRBJ1-2; tentatively, D is TRBD1 (6 bases). V was shortened by 5 bases and J by 14 bases, with 21 bases between the two germline ends. CDR3 length equals 13 residues. Germline V gene lookup returns CDR1 MNHEY and CDR2 SVGAGI. The CDR3 loop reads CASSPLYGTPGTF. The CDR3 coding sequence is TGTGCCAGCAGTCCATTGTACGGGACACCTGGAACCTTC.

V and J are TRBV2 and TRBJ2-2, with TRBD1 matching over 7 bases. The CDR3 runs 15 residues. Germline V gene sequence: CDR1 SNHLY, CDR2 FYNNEI. Trimming removed 6 bases from V and 6 bases from J; junction bases left unmatched: 10. CDR3: CASRDDRAVSGELFF. CDR3 DNA: TGTGCCAGCAGGGATGACAGGGCGGTATCCGGGGAGCTGTTTTTT.

V gene TRBV7-2 combines with J gene TRBJ1-2, with D tentatively TRBD1 (6 bases). Germline V lookup: CDR1 SGHTA, CDR2 FQGNSA. This CDR3 is 17 amino acids long. The V gene lost 1 base and the J gene lost 0 bases, with 15 bases spanning the gap. CDR3 sequence (DNA): TGTGCCAGCAGCTTAGAACGGGCAGGGGCCCCTAACTATGGCTACACCTTC. This sequence encodes CASSLERAGAPNYGYTF.

The V and J genes are TRBV9 and TRBJ2-6; D is perhaps TRBD1 (9 bases). CDR3 length: 21 residues. From germline, CDR1 is SGDLS and CDR2 YYNGEE. V was pared by 4 bases and J by 0 bases, with 26 bases between. Written as DNA, the CDR3 is TGTGCCAGCAGCATCCTACGGGGGGGGACAGGGAGACCCTCTGGGGCCAACGTCCTGACTTTC. It yields the protein CASSILRGGTGRPSGANVLTF. Based on the CDR3 plus reference TRBV9 and TRBJ2-6, the full variable domain is DSGVTQTPKHLITATGQRVTLRCSPRSGDLSVYWYQQSLDQGLQFLIQYYNGEERAKGNILERFSAQQFPDLHSELNLSSLELGDSALYFCASSILRGGTGRPSGANVLTFGAGSRLTVL.

The genes are TRBV5-8 and TRBJ2-3; 11 bases line up with TRBD1. V trimming: 0 bases; J trimming: 3 bases; junction bases outside the gene matches: 3. This CDR3 has 16 residues. Germline V gene sequence: CDR1 SGHTS, CDR2 YDEGEE. Here the CDR3 DNA reads TGTGCCAGCAGCTTGGGGACAGGGGGCAGGACAGATACGCAGTATTTT. It yields the protein CASSLGTGGRTDTQYF. Looking up the rest from reference TRBV5-8 and TRBJ2-3 gives the full variable domain: EAGVTQSPTHLIKTRGQQATLRCSPISGHTSVYWYQQALGLGLQFLLWYDEGEERNRGNFPPRFSGRQFPNYSSELNVNALELEDSALYLCASSLGTGGRTDTQYFGPGTRLTVL.

The gene calls are TRBV7-2 and TRBJ1-2, with a weak D call TRBD1 (6 bases). CDR3 length: 17 residues. Per the germline V gene, CDR1 is SGHTA and CDR2 is FQGNSA. Deletions cut 4 bases from V and 4 bases from J, with 22 bases between. The CDR3 sequence is CASSSGTGGPLLYGYTF. The CDR3 DNA follows: TGTGCCAGCAGCTCGGGCACCGGGGGGCCCCTTCTCTATGGCTACACCTTC. The full variable domain, its missing parts supplied by reference TRBV7-2 and TRBJ1-2, is GAGVSQSPSNKVTEKGKDVELRCDPISGHTALYWYRQSLGQGLEFLIYFQGNSAPDKSGLPSDRFSAERTGGSVSTLTIQRTQQEDSAVYLCASSSGTGGPLLYGYTFGSGTRLTVV.

This clone has only a few counts. The V gene is TRBV5-1, the J gene TRBJ1-1; TRBD1 might be the D (5 bases). CDR1 and CDR2 (germline): SGHRS, YFSETQ. This CDR3 has 14 residues. V was shortened by 4 bases and J by 3 bases, with 13 bases between the two germline ends. The CDR3 here is CASSPVRVDTEAFF. Written as DNA, the CDR3 is TGCGCCAGCAGCCCGGTCAGGGTTGACACTGAAGCTTTCTTT.

This sequence joins TRBV7-2 and TRBJ1-5; D not certain. The CDR3 totals 16 residues. Germline V gives CDR1 SGHTA, CDR2 FQGNSA. The V and J ends lost 1 base and 0 bases respectively, with 10 bases between them. CDR3 loop: CASSLVSVYSNQPQHF. The CDR3 DNA reads as TGTGCCAGCAGCTTAGTTTCCGTATATAGCAATCAGCCCCAGCATTTT.

Here the CDR3 DNA reads TGCGCCAGCGGAGCGGGGGGGCGCTTTAATGAGCAGTTCTTC. Amino acids: CASGAGGRFNEQFF. The chain carries TRBV5-1 and TRBJ2-1; 10 bases fit TRBD2. CDR3 length equals 14 residues. CDR1 and CDR2 (germline): SGHRS, YFSETQ. J was trimmed by 7 bases and V by 7 bases; bases with no gene match: 8.

The chain joins TRBV2 to TRBJ1-1, with a tentative D call TRBD1 (6 bases). The germline V gene encodes CDR1 SNHLY and CDR2 FYNNEI. Deletions cut 6 bases from V and 2 bases from J, with 13 bases between. The CDR3 is made up of 14 amino acids. CDR3 region: CASRVRTENTEAFF. CDR3 coding DNA: TGTGCCAGCAGAGTACGGACAGAAAACACTGAAGCTTTCTTT.

V and J are TRBV15 and TRBJ1-1, with a possible D match to TRBD1 (6 bases). Per the germline V gene, CDR1 is LNHNV and CDR2 is YYDKDF (reference sequence). This CDR3 is built from 13 residues. Trimming took 8 bases from V and 5 from J, leaving 15 bases between them. CDR3 region: CATAPQGWTEAFF. The CDR3 DNA reads TGTGCCACCGCTCCACAGGGATGGACTGAAGCTTTCTTT. Looking up the rest from reference TRBV15 and TRBJ1-1 gives the full variable domain: DAMVIQNPRYQVTQFGKPVTLSCSQTLNHNVMYWYQQKSSQAPKLLFHYYDKDFNNEADTPDNFQSRRPNTSFCFLDIRSPGLGDTAMYLCATAPQGWTEAFFGQGTRLTVV.

The chain uses TRBV7-2 and TRBJ2-7, with a tentative D call TRBD1 (6 bases). V shed 1 base and J shed 10 bases, with 14 bases lying between them. Per germline, CDR1 SGHTA and CDR2 FQGNSA. The CDR3 loop spans 13 amino acids. The chain's CDR3 is CASSLDRDTEQYF. CDR3 coding DNA: TGTGCCAGCAGCTTAGACCGGGACACCGAACAGTACTTC.

In nucleotides, the CDR3 is TGCGCCAGCAGCCTGGGGACAGGGGGAAGGTTGAATGGCTACACCTTC. This codes for CASSLGTGGRLNGYTF. The chain combines TRBV4-1 with TRBJ1-2; 11 bases are shared with TRBD1. The CDR3 has 16 residues. Germline V gene data show CDR1 as MGHRA and CDR2 as YSYEKL. Germline trimming cut 4 bases from V and 6 bases from J; bases unmatched to any gene: 10.

The rearrangement links TRBV10-3 to TRBJ2-2; 7 bases line up with TRBD1. V lost 4 bases, J lost 4 bases, and 9 bases stayed unmatched. Germline loops: CDR1 ENHRY, CDR2 SYGVKD. CDR3 size: 16 residues. The CDR3 loop is CAISAEGARGTGELFF. In DNA form, the CDR3 reads TGTGCCATCAGTGCCGAGGGGGCCCGGGGCACCGGGGAGCTGTTTTTT.

The chain couples TRBV5-6 to TRBJ2-5; 8 nucleotides align to TRBD1. Germline V gives CDR1 SGHDT, CDR2 YYEEEE. The CDR3 consists of 14 residues. Unmatched junction bases numbered 6, after V lost 3 bases and J lost 5 bases. The DNA for the CDR3 is TGTGCCAGCAGCTCCGGGACAGGCGGGGAGACCCAGTACTTC. It yields the protein CASSSGTGGETQYF. Filled out from reference TRBV5-6 and TRBJ2-5, the complete variable domain reads DAGVTQSPTHLIKTRGQQVTLRCSPKSGHDTVSWYQQALGQGPQFIFQYYEEEERQRGNFPDRFSGHQFPNYSSELNVNALLLGDSALYLCASSSGTGGETQYFGPGTRLLVL.

The CDR3, as DNA: TGTGCCAGCAGTGCTTCAAGGGAGAGGCCCATCTCCTACAATGAGCAGTTCTTC. It codes for CASSASRERPISYNEQFF. The V gene is TRBV25-1, the J gene TRBJ2-1, with a tentative D call TRBD2 (5 bases). The CDR3 covers 18 residues. Germline CDR1 is MGHDK and CDR2 is SYGVNS. The V gene lost 4 bases and the J gene lost 0 bases, with 19 bases spanning the gap.